This T cell receptor beta chain was captured in a study of blood T cell repertoires in COVID-19. Background on the study: Whether acute or convalescent, the COVID-19 samples came from the United States, Italy and Spain. T cells, B-cell-depleted T cells, or PBMCs provided the cDNA or gDNA that served as material.

Under the authors' procedure: Cell counts per sample came from amplifying reference gene primers. TCRdb keeps only in-frame clones here, not all; method: immunoSEQ multiplex PCR. V, J and clone size are taken as reported in that table, and D and trimming were inferred from the DNA itself. The sample holds roughly 220,000 clones, around 80% seen once. V dropped 2 bases and J dropped 0 bases, with 7 bases sitting between them. The CDR3 is 15 amino acids. Germline CDR1 is MDHEN and CDR2 is SYDVKM. This chain uses TRBV28 with TRBJ2-2; D uncertain. Sequenced input: peripheral blood. This TCR was recovered from a woman aged 70-85 years with acute or convalescent COVID-19. Here the CDR3 reads CASSLGLTNTGELFF. Written as DNA, the CDR3 is TGTGCCAGCAGTTTAGGTCTAACGAACACCGGGGAGCTGTTTTTT.